This T cell receptor (beta chain) is drawn from a study of shared clonotypes between healthy human individuals. Germline V gene lookup returns CDR1 MDHEN and CDR2 SYDVKM. V lost 7 bases, J lost 2 bases, and 12 bases lay in between. CDR3 length: 14 residues. Sequenced by immunoSEQ multiplex PCR; TCRdb stores in-frame clones only, minus some. The sample carries roughly 2,300,000 clones, about 90% recorded once. Study results and caveats: Estimated richness values were generally larger in naive subsets than in memory subsets.

With respect to this clone: Its antigen is still unknown.

Specimen: naive CD4+ T cells from PBMCs. Subset in this sample: CD45RA+ positively selected. The chain combines TRBV28 with TRBJ1-5; D is unclear. This TCR was recovered from a man aged 18-30 years in good health. Some clones in this sample may be carry-over from other donors' samples. This chain's CDR3 is CASIHSQGNQPQHF. DNA for the CDR3: TGTGCCAGCATCCATAGTCAGGGCAATCAGCCCCAGCATTTT. Using reference TRBV28 and TRBJ1-5 for the parts outside the CDR3, the full variable domain is DVKVTQSSRYLVKRTGEKVFLECVQDMDHENMFWYRQDPGLGLRLIYFSYDVKMKEKGDIPEGYSVSREKKERFSLILESASTNQTSMYLCASIHSQGNQPQHFGDGTRLSIL.